The 14 T cell receptor beta chains below come from one sample, sequenced in a study of cytomegalovirus exposure and HLA in healthy donors. This PCR relied on a set of 60 Vbeta primers and 13 Jbeta primers. The protocol was immunoSEQ multiplex PCR, while the TCRdb copy is restricted to in-frame clones and leaves out a portion. Altogether around 150,000 clones are present, roughly 80% being singletons, with the ten largest covering roughly 2%. Source material: PBMCs. Receptors originate from a female donor in good health and CMV-seronegative.

The chain links TRBV2 to TRBJ1-1; possible D gene TRBD1, 5 bases. The CDR3 loop spans 15 amino acids. Germline V CDR1 and CDR2: SNHLY, FYNNEI. V was shortened by 0 bases and J by 4 bases, with 12 bases between the two germline ends. CDR3 DNA: TGTGCCAGCAGTGAAGCACCCAGGGCGGCCACTGAAGCTTTCTTT. This translates into CASSEAPRAATEAFF.

The V and J genes are TRBV29-1 and TRBJ1-1, with D possibly TRBD1 on 5 matching bases. Germline V gene sequence: CDR1 SQVTM, CDR2 ANQGSEA. Trimming pared 8 bases from V and 5 bases from J, leaving 18 bases between. CDR3 length: 13 amino acids. CDR3 DNA: TGCAGCACAGTCCGCGGGGGGAGGACTGAAGCTTTCTTT. It specifies CSTVRGGRTEAFF.

The genes are TRBV11-3 and TRBJ2-5, with 10 bases that match TRBD1. The junction had 4 bases not matched to a gene; V was cut back by 5 bases and J by 1 base. Germline V CDR1 and CDR2: SGHNT, YENEEA. The CDR3 runs to 15 residues. The CDR3, as DNA: TGTGCCAGCAGCCCCGGGACAGGGGCCCAAGAGACCCAGTACTTC. Translation: CASSPGTGAQETQYF.

This clone has just one count. V is TRBV7-3 and J is TRBJ2-1, with 9 bases that match TRBD1. The CDR3 runs to 15 residues. CDR1 and CDR2 from the germline V gene are SGHTA and FQGTGA. V dropped 5 bases and J dropped 5; count of bases not matched to a gene: 7. The chain's CDR3 is CASSLDRGSHNEQFF. The CDR3 DNA is TGTGCCAGCAGCCTCGACAGGGGGAGCCACAATGAGCAGTTCTTC.

The rearrangement uses TRBV5-6 and TRBJ2-1; 7 positions match TRBD2. Trimming took 3 bases from V and 11 from J; bases not matched to a gene: 2. CDR3 length: 11 amino acids. Germline V lookup: CDR1 SGHDT, CDR2 YYEEEE. CDR3 DNA sequence: TGTGCCAGCAGCTGGGGGGGTCAGCAGTTCTTC. It codes for CASSWGGQQFF.

The CDR3 coding sequence is TGCGCCAGCCACAGACTAGCGGGCACAGATACGCAGTATTTT. Translated: CASHRLAGTDTQYF. V usage is TRBV5-1 and J usage is TRBJ2-3; TRBD2 matches 9 bases. The CDR3 length is 14 residues. V shed 7 bases, J shed 1 base, and the junction held 4 bases outside the gene matches. Germline V gives CDR1 SGHRS, CDR2 YFSETQ. The whole variable domain, filled in from reference TRBV5-1 and TRBJ2-3, reads KAGVTQTPRYLIKTRGQQVTLSCSPISGHRSVSWYQQTPGQGLQFLFEYFSETQRNKGNFPGRFSGRQFSNSRSEMNVSTLELGDSALYLCASHRLAGTDTQYFGPGTRLTVL.

The chain uses TRBV5-6 and TRBJ2-3, with 7 nucleotides matching TRBD1. The CDR3 is 15 amino acids. V shed 2 bases and J 4 bases; nucleotides not matched to a gene: 7. Germline CDR1 SGHDT, CDR2 YYEEEE. The CDR3 nucleotides read TGTGCCAGCAGCTTCCTTACTACAGGGGCAGATACGCAGTATTTT. It codes for CASSFLTTGADTQYF.

In its sample, this clone was seen a few times. This sequence joins TRBV2 and TRBJ2-3; 7 positions agree with TRBD1. The CDR3 length is 14 residues. The V gene end was trimmed by 6 bases and the J gene end by 6 bases; junction bases not matched to a gene: 9. CDR1 SNHLY and CDR2 FYNNEI come from the germline V gene. CDR3 loop: CASREQGSWDTQYF. CDR3 nucleotide sequence: TGTGCCAGCAGGGAACAGGGGTCATGGGATACGCAGTATTTT.

This clone was picked up one time. This sequence joins TRBV5-1 and TRBJ2-2; the D gene is possibly TRBD1 (5 bases). Trimming cost V 5 bases and J 4 bases, with 15 bases left between them. Per germline, CDR1 SGHRS and CDR2 YFSETQ. This CDR3 has 15 residues. The CDR3 sequence is CASSNRSQGTGELFF. The DNA of the CDR3 is TGCGCCAGCAGTAATCGGTCGCAGGGCACCGGGGAGCTGTTTTTT.

This chain links TRBV5-4 with TRBJ2-3; 11 nucleotides align to TRBD2. CDR1 is SGHNT, CDR2 YYREEE, per germline (reference sequence). V was clipped by 0 bases and J by 1 base; unmatched bases: 7. The CDR3 loop spans 18 amino acids. The CDR3 sequence: CASSLGGLAVSRTDTQYF. The CDR3 nucleotides read TGTGCCAGCAGCTTGGGGGGACTAGCGGTATCTCGCACAGATACGCAGTATTTT.

The chain links TRBV7-2 to TRBJ2-2, with 9 bases matching TRBD1. The V gene end was trimmed by 5 bases and the J gene end by 7 bases; junction bases not matched to a gene: 5. In germline, CDR1 is SGHTA, CDR2 FQGNSA. This CDR3 has 14 amino acids. The DNA of the CDR3 is TGTGCCAGCAGCCCCGGACAGGGGAGCGGGGAGCTGTTTTTT. Translation gives CASSPGQGSGELFF.

The rearrangement links TRBV13 to TRBJ1-1, with TRBD1 as a possible D gene (6 bases). With 0 bases removed from V and 0 bases from J, the gap between germline ends came to 8 bases. The germline V gene has CDR1 PRHDT and CDR2 FYEKMQ (reference sequence). The CDR3 is made up of 15 amino acids. CDR3 sequence (DNA): TGTGCCAGCAGCTTAGGGAGGACAGTGAACACTGAAGCTTTCTTT. It translates to CASSLGRTVNTEAFF.

The chain carries TRBV7-2 and TRBJ2-1; a weak D match, TRBD2 (6 bases). Germline lookup yields CDR1 SGHTA and CDR2 FQGNSA. Trimming removed 2 bases at V and 9 bases at J, with 8 bases between. The CDR3 is made up of 12 amino acids. The DNA for the CDR3 is TGTGCCAGCAGCTTATTGGGGGGTGAGCAGTTCTTC. This gives the protein CASSLLGGEQFF.

Details on this clone: The same CDR3 arises from other DNA sequences in this sample as well. This sequence joins TRBV5-1 and TRBJ1-2; 8 bases line up with TRBD1. CDR1 SGHRS and CDR2 YFSETQ come from the germline V gene. The junction had 0 bases not matched to a gene; V was cut back by 0 bases and J by 2 bases. The CDR3 covers 14 residues. Here the CDR3 reads CASSLGQGNYGYTF. The CDR3, as DNA: TGCGCCAGCAGCTTGGGACAGGGGAACTATGGCTACACCTTC. The complete variable domain, with remaining parts taken from reference TRBV5-1 and TRBJ1-2, reads KAGVTQTPRYLIKTRGQQVTLSCSPISGHRSVSWYQQTPGQGLQFLFEYFSETQRNKGNFPGRFSGRQFSNSRSEMNVSTLELGDSALYLCASSLGQGNYGYTFGSGTRLTVV.